This T cell receptor beta chain was identified during a study of blood T cell repertoires in COVID-19. Study details: Acute-phase and convalescent COVID-19 samples originated in the United States, Italy and Spain.

Participants were aged about 18 to 90 years, lived in 25 or so US areas, and enrolled virtually. Authors' data handling: Quantification of nucleated cells was approximated via reference gene primer amplification. Generated by immunoSEQ multiplex PCR, the TCRdb table keeps only in-frame clones and is missing some. V, J and clone size are those of that table, while D and trimming were read from the DNA. The sample has under 250,000 clones, approximately 90% seen once. What was sequenced was PBMCs or T cells enriched from blood (not recorded which). The receptor comes from a woman aged 18-29 years in a cohort exposed to, infected with or recovered from COVID-19 (not recorded which).

The CDR3 nucleotides are TGTGCCAGCAGCTTAGCTTTCGGGGGATCTTACGAGCAGTACTTC. Its protein product is CASSLAFGGSYEQYF. The V and J genes are TRBV11-1 and TRBJ2-7; possible D gene TRBD2, 6 bases. Germline-derived CDR1 and CDR2 are SGHAT and FQDESV (reference sequence). V gave up 0 bases and J gave up 4 bases, with 13 bases separating them. The CDR3 runs 15 residues. Drawing the rest from reference TRBV11-1 and TRBJ2-7, the complete variable domain is EAEVAQSPRYKITEKSQAVAFWCDPISGHATLYWYRQILGQGPELLVQFQDESVVDDSQLPKDRFSAERLKGVDSTLKIQPAELGDSAMYLCASSLAFGGSYEQYFGPGTRLTVT.